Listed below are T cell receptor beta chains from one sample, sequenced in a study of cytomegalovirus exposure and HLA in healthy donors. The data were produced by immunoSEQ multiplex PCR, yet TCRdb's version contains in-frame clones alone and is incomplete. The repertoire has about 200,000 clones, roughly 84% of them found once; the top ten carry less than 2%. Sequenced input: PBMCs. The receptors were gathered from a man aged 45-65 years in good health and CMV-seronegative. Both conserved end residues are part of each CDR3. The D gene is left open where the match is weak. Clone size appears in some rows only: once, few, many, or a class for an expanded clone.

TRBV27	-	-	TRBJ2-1	CASSGLETYNEQFF	TGTGCCAGCAGCGGACTTGAAACTTACAATGAGCAGTTCTTC
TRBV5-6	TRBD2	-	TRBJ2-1	CASSPRAGRDNEQFF	TGTGCCAGCAGCCCCCGGGCCGGGAGGGACAATGAGCAGTTCTTC
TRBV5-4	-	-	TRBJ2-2	CASSEPGHNTGELFF	TGTGCCAGCAGCGAACCGGGACATAACACCGGGGAGCTGTTTTTT
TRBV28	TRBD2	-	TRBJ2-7	CASSSGLAGGRGTYEQYF	TGTGCCAGCAGTTCGGGACTAGCGGGAGGGCGAGGGACCTACGAGCAGTACTTC
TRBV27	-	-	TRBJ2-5	CASSPSPGQQETQYF	TGTGCCAGCAGTCCCTCACCTGGACAGCAAGAGACCCAGTACTTC
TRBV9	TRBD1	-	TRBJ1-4	CASSVEGAGGNEKLFF	TGTGCCAGCAGCGTAGAAGGTGCAGGGGGGAATGAAAAACTGTTTTTT
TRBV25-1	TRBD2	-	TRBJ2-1	CASSPRLAGGNEQFF	TGTGCCAGCAGTCCGCGACTAGCGGGAGGCAATGAGCAGTTCTTC
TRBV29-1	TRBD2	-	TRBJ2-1	CSVEGQAGGISYNEQFF	TGCAGCGTTGAAGGTCAAGCGGGAGGAATTTCCTACAATGAGCAGTTCTTC
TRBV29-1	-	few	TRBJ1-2	CSVAPGDGSYTF	TGCAGCGTTGCCCCCGGGGATGGAAGCTACACCTTC
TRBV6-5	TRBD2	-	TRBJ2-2	CASTSPSGGTGELFF	TGTGCCAGCACTTCACCTAGCGGAGGCACCGGGGAGCTGTTTTTT
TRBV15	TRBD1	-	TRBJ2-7	CATRRTGTYEQYF	TGTGCCACCAGGCGGACAGGCACCTACGAGCAGTACTTC
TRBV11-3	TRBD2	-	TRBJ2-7	CASSPRGLAGEYEQYF	TGTGCCAGCAGCCCCCGAGGGCTAGCGGGGGAATACGAGCAGTACTTC
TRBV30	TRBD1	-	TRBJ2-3	CAWSVGTGRTDTQYF	TGTGCCTGGAGTGTTGGGACAGGGCGCACAGATACGCAGTATTTT
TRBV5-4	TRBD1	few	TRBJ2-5	CASSSWTGQETQYF	TGTGCCAGCAGCTCCTGGACAGGGCAAGAGACCCAGTACTTC
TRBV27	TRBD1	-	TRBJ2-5	CASAKLLTGTVEETQYF	TGTGCCAGCGCCAAACTTTTAACCGGGACAGTGGAAGAGACCCAGTACTTC
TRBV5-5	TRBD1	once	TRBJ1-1	CASSAGQGKAFF	TGTGCCAGCAGCGCCGGACAGGGTAAAGCTTTCTTT
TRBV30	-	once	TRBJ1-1	CAWTLLGSANTEAFF	TGTGCCTGGACCCTGCTGGGCAGTGCGAACACTGAAGCTTTCTTT
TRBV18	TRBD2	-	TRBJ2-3	CASSPLAGMGTDTQYF	TGTGCCAGCTCACCCTTAGCGGGGATGGGCACAGATACGCAGTATTTT
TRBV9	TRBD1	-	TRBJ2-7	CASSARDRAYEQYF	TGTGCCAGCAGCGCCCGGGACAGGGCCTACGAGCAGTACTTC
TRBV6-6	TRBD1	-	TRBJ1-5	CASSYDRGHSNQPQHF	TGTGCCAGCAGTTACGACAGGGGGCATAGCAATCAGCCCCAGCATTTT
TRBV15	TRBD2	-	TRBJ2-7	CATSRDLGLAYEQYF	TGTGCCACCAGCAGAGATCTAGGACTAGCGTATGAGCAGTACTTC
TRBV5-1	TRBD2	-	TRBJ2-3	CASSLDPSGGADTQYF	TGCGCCAGCAGCTTGGATCCTAGCGGGGGAGCAGATACGCAGTATTTT